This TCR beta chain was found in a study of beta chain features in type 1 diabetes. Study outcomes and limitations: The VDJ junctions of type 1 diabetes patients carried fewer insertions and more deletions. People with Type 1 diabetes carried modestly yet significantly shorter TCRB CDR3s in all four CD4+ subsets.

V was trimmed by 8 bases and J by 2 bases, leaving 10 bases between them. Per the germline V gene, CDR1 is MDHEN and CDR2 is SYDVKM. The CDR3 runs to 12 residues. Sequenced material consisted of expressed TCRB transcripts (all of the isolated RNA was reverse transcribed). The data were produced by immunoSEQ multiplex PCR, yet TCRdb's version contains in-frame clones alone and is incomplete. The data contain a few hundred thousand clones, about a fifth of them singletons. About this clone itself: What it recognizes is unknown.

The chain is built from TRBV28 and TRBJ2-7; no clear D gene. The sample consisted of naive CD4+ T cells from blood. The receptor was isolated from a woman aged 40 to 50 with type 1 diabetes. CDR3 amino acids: CASGQQTYEQYF. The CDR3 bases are TGTGCCAGCGGGCAGCAAACCTACGAGCAGTACTTC.